This entry concerns a single T cell receptor beta chain. This receptor's antigen is unknown. No much larger clone is present one base from it, and per-base qualities are unavailable. The record originates from a study of T cells in Graves' hyperthyroidism and ophthalmopathy (dated by TCRdb to about 2019). The study in broad terms: Peripheral blood was collected at initial diagnosis, before any treatment. Prospective prediction of ophthalmopathy was tested in an independent validation cohort consisting of some 18 hyperthyroidism patients and 15 or so patients who later progressed to ophthalmopathy. For training and testing, the approximately 97 patients in the discovery cohort were randomly divided in a 7:3 ratio. A discovery cohort of about a hundred patients, about 40 with Graves' ophthalmopathy and 57 with stable Graves' hyperthyroidism, was used to find distinguishing TCR V-J signatures. Following sampling, methimazole starting at 30 mg daily was given to hyperthyroidism patients, and high-dose intravenous methylprednisolone was given to ophthalmopathy patients. Thyroid tissue and blood T-cell repertoires from six Graves' hyperthyroidism patients were also compared in the study. The paper describes TCR Vbeta CDR3 sequencing of roughly 130 peripheral blood samples, made up of 43 ophthalmopathy patients, 70 to 75 hyperthyroidism patients and roughly 17 progressor patients. Overall study outcomes, separate from this receptor: In validation, the model predicted progression to ophthalmopathy a median of about 6 months before onset, with approximately 70% sensitivity and around 76% specificity. Most expanded thyroid clonotypes (frequency above 0.001) were also found in blood, which suggests that blood repertoires may mirror thyroid immune responses. Sample size was not statistically predetermined, and blinding of investigators to group allocation was not performed. A 13 V-J signature model separated ophthalmopathy from stable hyperthyroidism, with 87.88% sensitivity and about 81% specificity in cross-validation and 80%/75% in testing.

The germline V gene provides CDR1 SGHVS and CDR2 FQNEAQ. The CDR3, cysteine through phenylalanine, is 12 amino acids long. Only the CDR3 part of the read is kept: 36 bases, read in frame from the first base. A patient counted as having stable Graves' hyperthyroidism if no progression to ophthalmopathy occurred over 18 months of follow-up. Hyperthyroidism patients were newly diagnosed, had a disease duration of under 2 months, and were aged 18 to 65 years. Exclusion was applied to patients with uncontrolled infections, other autoimmune diseases, pregnancy or lactation. Clinical symptoms, serum thyroxine and TRAb, thyroid ultrasound, and orbital computed tomography formed the basis for the diagnoses. PBMCs were separated from roughly 10 ml of fresh peripheral blood using Ficoll-Paque density gradient centrifugation. Total RNA was extracted using Trizol reagent, and RNA quality was assessed on an Agilent 2100 Bioanalyzer.

The TCR beta CDR3 regions were amplified from the RNA transcripts. A first-round RT-PCR of the TCR CDR3 used the HTBI primer set with the Qiagen OneStep RT-PCR kit. The libraries were constructed in a second round of multiplex PCR and then size-selected and purified. Libraries were sequenced paired-end with 100 bp reads on an Illumina HiSeq2000. In the authors' own workflow: SOAPnuke was used to process the raw data, throwing out any read that contained adapters or uncalled bases, had a mean Phred below 15, or lacked an exact constant-primer or identifier match. COPE v1.2.5 was used to merge high-quality paired reads, and clonotypes were defined as unique nucleotide sequences. Clonotypes were aligned to IMGT TRBV, TRBD and TRBJ reference segments using MiTCR v1.1. The analysis included only V-J combinations with a frequency above 0.0001, which together covered around 99% of the repertoires. The TCS score was defined as F50 (clonal expansion) divided by E x V (chaos), with BLOSUM62-based TCRdist calculated between CDR3 peptides within each V-J. Welch's t-statistics and random forest reduced around 520 V-J features to 10 to 15, which were used in a naive Bayes classifier (R e1071). The similarity between thyroid and blood repertoires was quantified using the Morisita-Horn index. TCRdb applied fastp at Q25 and MiXCR to the public reads, then kept only in-frame beta chains. For every CDR3 protein sequence, its rows merge into one entry that carries the most common genes and DNA. Here the V and J calls rest on TCRdb's processing, not on the authors' analysis. The sample includes roughly 800,000 distinct CDR3 sequences, with approximately 40% observed a single time. Around 10% of the sample comes from the top ten.

The source material was blood. The rearranged segments are TRBV7-8 and TRBJ1-4, with no confidently assigned D gene. This receptor was taken from a man aged 18 to 35 with Graves' hyperthyroidism. In nucleotide form, the sequence is TGTGCTACCTATCCGGGCGGTGAAAAACTGTTTTTT. It translates as CATYPGGEKLFF.